Listed below are T cell receptor beta chains from one sample, sequenced in a study of blood T cell repertoires in COVID-19. Profiled with immunoSEQ multiplex PCR; TCRdb holds only in-frame clones, not every one. The sample consists of roughly 180,000 clones, roughly 79% of them appearing once. Sequencing was done on a sample of peripheral blood. The source is a woman in her forties with COVID-19, enrolled during active disease. Each CDR3 is given with its conserved first and last residue. The D gene is left open where the match is weak. Rows may omit the clone size; those that give it use once, few, many or a size class.

>-|once|TRBJ2-7|TRBV6-5
TGTGCCAGTAGGGGAACGACCCCCCCTTACGAGCAGTACTTC
CASRGTTPPYEQYF
>-|once|TRBJ2-5|TRBV6-1
TGTGCCAGCAGTGAAGGAGCGCAGACCCAGTACTTC
CASSEGAQTQYF
>-|once|TRBJ2-7|TRBV5-6
TGTGCCAGCAGCTTGGTTCGGGATTTCGAGCAGTACTTC
CASSLVRDFEQYF
>TRBD2|-|TRBJ2-7|TRBV27
TGTGCCAGCAGTTTACGGGGGTGGGAGCGGGACTCCTACGAGCAGTACTTC
CASSLRGWERDSYEQYF
>-|few|TRBJ1-1|TRBV7-8
TGTGCCAGCAGCTTATGGCTAGAGAACACTGAAGCTTTCTTT
CASSLWLENTEAFF
>TRBD2|-|TRBJ2-2|TRBV5-4
TGTGCCAGCAGCCGGACTAGCGGGGGGGCCATGGGCACCGGGGAGCTGTTTTTT
CASSRTSGGAMGTGELFF
>TRBD1|-|TRBJ2-1|TRBV7-3
TGTGCCAGCAGCGACCCCGGGACAGGGCAGTTCTTC
CASSDPGTGQFF
>-|few|TRBJ1-4|TRBV11-2
TGTGCCAGCAGCTTAAGGTCCAGAGGGTCGGGAGACGAAAAACTGTTTTTT
CASSLRSRGSGDEKLFF
>-|once|TRBJ1-6|TRBV7-8
TGTGCCAGCAGCTTAGACGGCGGTATCAATTCACCCCTCCACTTT
CASSLDGGINSPLHF
>-|-|TRBJ1-2|TRBV5-6
TGTGCCAGCAGCTTGGGGGCAGCAGGAGGCTATGGCTACACCTTC
CASSLGAAGGYGYTF
>TRBD2|-|TRBJ2-3|TRBV2
TGTGCCAGCAATATAGCGGGGGGGCCTGGAGATACGCAGTATTTT
CASNIAGGPGDTQYF
>TRBD2|-|TRBJ2-7|TRBV4-1
TGCGCCAGCAGCCAATCCCCGACTAGCCAAGCTAGGGAGCAGTACTTC
CASSQSPTSQAREQYF
>-|-|TRBJ2-7|TRBV4-2
TGTGCCAGCAGCCAAGATTCGCCAGGGCCCTACGAGCAGTACTTC
CASSQDSPGPYEQYF
>-|once|TRBJ1-2|TRBV2
TGTGCCAGCAGTGAAGCAGGGAGCGGCTATGGCTACACCTTC
CASSEAGSGYGYTF
>TRBD1|-|TRBJ1-1|TRBV27
TGTGCCAGCAGTGGACAGGGCAGCACTGAAGCTTTCTTT
CASSGQGSTEAFF